Listed below are T cell receptor beta chains from one sample, sequenced in a study of regulatory T cells in long-lasting Graves disease. One entry per CDR3 protein results from TCRdb running MiXCR on the multiplex PCR reads. The table records about 530,000 distinct CDR3 sequences, roughly 15% of them present only once. These same data were also listed under a study on T cells in Graves' hyperthyroidism and ophthalmopathy.

The material sequenced was peripheral blood mononuclear cells (PBMCs), taken at new diagnosis, from a patient treated with antithyroid drugs. Source of these receptors: a woman aged 40-65 years with Graves disease. The CDR3 runs from the conserved cysteine through the conserved F or W. Each record gives: D gene, clone size, J gene, V gene, CDR3 DNA, CDR3 protein. D genes are given only for firm matches. Clone size appears in some rows only: once, few, many, or a class for an expanded clone.

d_call: NA; clone_size: many; j_call: TRBJ2-3; v_call: TRBV15; cdr3_nt: TGTGCCACCAGCAGAGATTCCGCTCCAGATACGCAGTATTTT; cdr3_aa: CATSRDSAPDTQYF
d_call: NA; clone_size: few; j_call: TRBJ1-1; v_call: TRBV12-3/TRBV12-4; cdr3_nt: TGTGCCAGCAGCTCTACGGGCTCAGCTTTCTTT; cdr3_aa: CASSSTGSAFF
d_call: TRBD1; clone_size: NA; j_call: TRBJ2-2; v_call: TRBV2; cdr3_nt: TGTGCCAGCAGCTTGGGACAGGGGGCCACCGGGGAGCTGTTTTTT; cdr3_aa: CASSLGQGATGELFF
d_call: TRBD1; clone_size: many; j_call: TRBJ1-1; v_call: TRBV5-1; cdr3_nt: TGCGCCAGCAGCTGGGGGACAGGGGCGGGAACTGAAGCTTTCTTT; cdr3_aa: CASSWGTGAGTEAFF
d_call: NA; clone_size: many; j_call: TRBJ2-7; v_call: TRBV6-1; cdr3_nt: TGTGCCACCCGTCCACACTCAAGGGGGTCCTTAAACAGACCCTACGAGCAGTACTTC; cdr3_aa: CATRPHSRGSLNRPYEQYF
d_call: NA; clone_size: NA; j_call: TRBJ1-2; v_call: TRBV10-2; cdr3_nt: TGCGCCAGCAGTGCTGGCCGAGCATATGGCTACACCTTC; cdr3_aa: CASSAGRAYGYTF
d_call: NA; clone_size: few; j_call: TRBJ2-3; v_call: TRBV6-1; cdr3_nt: TGTGCCAGCAGGTCTAGCATTAGCACAGATACGCAGTATTTT; cdr3_aa: CASRSSISTDTQYF
d_call: TRBD2; clone_size: few; j_call: TRBJ2-2; v_call: TRBV12-3/TRBV12-4; cdr3_nt: TGTGCCAGCCAGCGGGGGGCGTACACCGGGGAGCTGTTTTTT; cdr3_aa: CASQRGAYTGELFF
d_call: NA; clone_size: many; j_call: TRBJ1-1; v_call: TRBV11-2; cdr3_nt: TGTGCCAGCAGCTTAGAAGGGTTGATCAACACTGAAGCTTTCTTT; cdr3_aa: CASSLEGLINTEAFF
d_call: NA; clone_size: NA; j_call: TRBJ2-7; v_call: TRBV19; cdr3_nt: TGTGCCAGTAGCATATGGAAGGGAGACGGAAATACGGGCGAGCAGTACTTC; cdr3_aa: CASSIWKGDGNTGEQYF
d_call: NA; clone_size: many; j_call: TRBJ1-2; v_call: TRBV27; cdr3_nt: TGTGCCAGCAGTTTAGATGGTTTCGGTGGCTACACCTTC; cdr3_aa: CASSLDGFGGYTF
d_call: TRBD1; clone_size: once; j_call: TRBJ2-4; v_call: TRBV24-1; cdr3_nt: TGTGCCACCAGTGACCCCGGGACAGGCCTGGGGGCCAAAAACATTCAGTACTTC; cdr3_aa: CATSDPGTGLGAKNIQYF
d_call: TRBD2; clone_size: many; j_call: TRBJ2-7; v_call: TRBV2; cdr3_nt: TGTGCCACGATGGAGGGGACTAGTCTCTACGAGCAGTACTTC; cdr3_aa: CATMEGTSLYEQYF
d_call: TRBD2; clone_size: few; j_call: TRBJ2-7; v_call: TRBV7-9; cdr3_nt: TGTGCCAGCAAGGGACTAGCGGGGTCAAACCCCTACGAGCAGTACTTC; cdr3_aa: CASKGLAGSNPYEQYF
d_call: TRBD1; clone_size: NA; j_call: TRBJ1-2; v_call: TRBV7-8; cdr3_nt: TGTGCCAGCAGCTTAGACTTGACAGGGGGTGGCTACACCTTC; cdr3_aa: CASSLDLTGGGYTF
d_call: NA; clone_size: few; j_call: TRBJ2-1; v_call: TRBV30; cdr3_nt: TGTGCCTGGAGTGTAGGCGTAAGCTCCTACAATGAGCAGTTCTTC; cdr3_aa: CAWSVGVSSYNEQFF
d_call: TRBD2; clone_size: many; j_call: TRBJ2-7; v_call: TRBV29-1; cdr3_nt: TGCAGCGTAAAGCGGGGGACCCAGTGGGAGCAGTACTTC; cdr3_aa: CSVKRGTQWEQYF
d_call: NA; clone_size: many; j_call: TRBJ1-4; v_call: TRBV11-2; cdr3_nt: TGTGCCAGCAGCTTAATTCAGGCTAAAAATGAAAAACTGTTTTTT; cdr3_aa: CASSLIQAKNEKLFF
d_call: NA; clone_size: many; j_call: TRBJ1-6; v_call: TRBV2; cdr3_nt: TGTGCCAGCAGTGTGTACGGAACTAATTCACCCCTCCACTTT; cdr3_aa: CASSVYGTNSPLHF
d_call: NA; clone_size: many; j_call: TRBJ1-1; v_call: TRBV18; cdr3_nt: TGTGCCAGCTCACCAGGCAGGGTCACTGAAGCTTTCTTT; cdr3_aa: CASSPGRVTEAFF
d_call: NA; clone_size: NA; j_call: TRBJ2-4; v_call: TRBV2; cdr3_nt: TGTGCCAGCAGTGAAGCAGGAATTGGGTGGGGGGGCTTAGCCAAAAACATTCAGTACTTC; cdr3_aa: CASSEAGIGWGGLAKNIQYF
d_call: NA; clone_size: NA; j_call: TRBJ2-1; v_call: TRBV4-1; cdr3_nt: TGCGCCAGCAGCCAAGGAGCAGCGCTCTACTACAATGAGCAGTTCTTC; cdr3_aa: CASSQGAALYYNEQFF
d_call: TRBD1; clone_size: NA; j_call: TRBJ2-7; v_call: TRBV4-1; cdr3_nt: TGCGCCAGCAGCTCCCCAGGGGGCTTGGGCTACGAGCAGTACTTC; cdr3_aa: CASSSPGGLGYEQYF
d_call: NA; clone_size: many; j_call: TRBJ1-6; v_call: TRBV3-1; cdr3_nt: TGTGCCAGCAGCCACGGGACCACAAATTCACCCCTCCACTTT; cdr3_aa: CASSHGTTNSPLHF
d_call: TRBD1; clone_size: many; j_call: TRBJ2-5; v_call: TRBV24-1; cdr3_nt: TGTGCCACCAGTGACCCGGGACAGGAAACTCAAGAGACCCAGTACTTC; cdr3_aa: CATSDPGQETQETQYF